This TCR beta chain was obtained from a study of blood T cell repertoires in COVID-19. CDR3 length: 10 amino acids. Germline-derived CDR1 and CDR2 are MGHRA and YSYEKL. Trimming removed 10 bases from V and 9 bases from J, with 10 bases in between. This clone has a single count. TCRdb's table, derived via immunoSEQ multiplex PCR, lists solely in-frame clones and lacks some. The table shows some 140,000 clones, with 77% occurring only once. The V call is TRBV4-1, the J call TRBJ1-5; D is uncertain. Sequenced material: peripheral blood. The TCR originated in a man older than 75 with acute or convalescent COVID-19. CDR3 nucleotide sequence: TGCGCCAAGATAGTGCGGCCCCAGCATTTT. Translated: CAKIVRPQHF.